Below, one T cell receptor beta chain is given with its context. What it binds is unknown. This entry comes from a study of T cell responses to AZD1222 COVID-19 vaccine. Study results and limitations: Donors were chiefly white British, with a greater number of females, and clonal diversity was perhaps underestimated. After two AZD1222 doses, spike-specific TCR breadth and depth rose versus day 0.

This CDR3 has 14 amino acids. Germline loops: CDR1 SEHNR, CDR2 FQNEAQ (reference sequence). V lost 5 bases and J lost 0, with 10 bases in between. Here immunoSEQ multiplex PCR was the method, and the copy in TCRdb shows in-frame clones only, minus some. Counted here are some 150,000 clones, 88% occurring once; the ten biggest clones make up less than 15%. The chain combines TRBV7-9 with TRBJ2-5; D possibly corresponds to TRBD2 (5 bases). This receptor was obtained from an adult in good health. This sample comprised peripheral blood, obtained on day 0 of AZD1222 vaccination. CDR3 amino acids: CASSPPTNQETQYF. CDR3 coding DNA: TGTGCCAGCAGCCCCCCGACTAACCAAGAGACCCAGTACTTC.